The 20 T cell receptor beta chains given below trace back to one sample, sequenced in a study of Graves' ophthalmopathy and Graves' hyperthyroidism (dated by TCRdb to about 2018). The sample was run on an Illumina HiSeq 2000. For repertoire sequencing, TCR beta CDR3 regions were amplified from RNA transcripts. The first round was an RT-PCR using HTBI primers with the Qiagen OneStep RT-PCR kit, and this first round was followed by a second-round multiplex PCR, then size selection and purification. TCRdb trimmed the raw reads at Q25, called clones with MiXCR and kept productive beta chains. One record per CDR3 amino acid sequence lists the most common genes and DNA. In this sample the table shows about 740,000 distinct CDR3 sequences, 35% to 50% of which occur a single time. The ten largest clones take up less than 55% of the sample. The sample consisted of peripheral blood. Receptors originate from an adult man with Graves' ophthalmopathy.

This clonotype was detected many times. J is TRBJ1-1 and V is TRBV20-1, with D unresolved. CDR1 and CDR2 (germline): DFQATT, SNEGSKA (reference sequence). Trimming pared 0 bases from V and 3 bases from J, leaving 8 bases between. The CDR3 contains 13 residues. In nucleotides, the CDR3 is TGCAGTGCTAGAGACAGCACCCACACTGAAGCTTTCTTT. This translates into CSARDSTHTEAFF.

This rearrangement joins TRBV2 to TRBJ1-2; 8 bases agree with TRBD1. Germline-derived CDR1 and CDR2 are SNHLY and FYNNEI. This CDR3 spans 15 amino acids. V shed 6 bases, J shed 8 bases, and the junction held 14 bases outside the gene matches. The CDR3 here is CASSVDQGAAGGYTF. The CDR3 DNA follows: TGTGCCAGCAGCGTAGACCAGGGGGCTGCAGGCGGCTACACCTTC.

Concerning this clonotype itself: The junction differs from germline at one of its ends, possibly a read error. The chain joins TRBV25-1 to TRBJ1-1; D not resolved. Germline V gene lookup returns CDR1 MGHDK and CDR2 SYGVNS. CDR3 length: 12 residues. The CDR3, as DNA: TGTGCCAGCAGTTTGCAAGACTCCCGCGTCGCCTTT. Its translation: CASSLQDSRVAF.

This clonotype was observed at least ten times. The chain carries TRBV6-5 and TRBJ2-5; 10 positions agree with TRBD2. From germline, CDR1 is MNHEY and CDR2 SVGAGI. Trimming removed 6 bases from V and 6 bases from J; junction bases left unmatched: 13. There are 16 residues in the CDR3. The CDR3 nucleotides read TGTGCCAGCAGCCAGGAGCGGGGGGGCGATCATAAGACCCAGTACTTC. It encodes CASSQERGGDHKTQYF.

The chain combines TRBV10-2 with TRBJ2-3; a possible D gene is TRBD2 (5 bases). The germline V gene encodes CDR1 WSHSY and CDR2 SAAADI. The ends were cut back, 6 bases at V and 1 base at J, with 8 bases in the middle. The CDR3 totals 13 residues. The CDR3 reads CASRRTGTDTQYF. DNA of the CDR3: TGCGCCAGCAGGCGGACTGGCACAGATACGCAGTATTTT.

In the case of this clonotype: This could be a read error, since a much larger clone is one nucleotide away. This chain connects TRBV7-9 to TRBJ1-1; D unresolved. This CDR3 is built from 11 residues. Germline V gene lookup returns CDR1 SEHNR and CDR2 FQNEAQ (reference sequence). The V gene lost 5 bases and the J gene lost 5 bases, with 6 bases spanning the gap. CDR3 protein: CASSQKTEAFF. The CDR3 bases are TGTGCCAGCAGCCAAAAAACTGAAGCTTTCTTT.

This clonotype has a handful of counts. The V call is TRBV20-1, the J call TRBJ2-7; TRBD2 matches 7 bases. CDR3 size: 14 residues. Trimming removed 3 bases from V and 0 bases from J; junction bases left unmatched: 5. The germline V gene encodes CDR1 DFQATT and CDR2 SNEGSKA (reference sequence). CDR3 amino acids: CSASSGVSSYEQYF. The CDR3 DNA follows: TGCAGTGCTAGCAGCGGGGTAAGCTCCTACGAGCAGTACTTC.

This clonotype appeared many times. V gene TRBV7-2 combines with J gene TRBJ2-7; 10 bases fit TRBD2. The CDR3 has 13 amino acids. The germline V gene encodes CDR1 SGHTA and CDR2 FQGNSA. The CDR3 region is CATGLASNYEQYF. The CDR3 DNA reads as TGTGCTACGGGACTAGCGAGCAACTACGAGCAGTACTTC.

In its sample, this clonotype was seen many times. J is TRBJ1-2 and V is TRBV19, with 7 bases aligning to TRBD1. The ends lost 9 bases at V and 0 bases at J; junction bases unmatched: 4. The CDR3 is 13 amino acids. From germline, CDR1 is LNHDA and CDR2 SQIVND (reference sequence). Here the CDR3 reads CASEGQTNYGYTF. The CDR3 DNA reads TGTGCCAGCGAGGGACAGACTAACTATGGCTACACCTTC.

The chain is built from TRBV7-6 and TRBJ1-5; D gene ambiguous. CDR3 size: 14 residues. Between the trimmed V and J ends, which lost 1 base and 5 bases, there was a span of 9 bases. Germline V gene data show CDR1 as SGHVS and CDR2 as FNYEAQ. CDR3 DNA: TGTGCCAGCAGCTTAGTTCCGGGCTATCAGCCCCAGCATTTT. It is translated as CASSLVPGYQPQHF.

Only one count was recorded for this clonotype. The chain has TRBV7-9 and TRBJ1-1; 7 nucleotides agree with TRBD1. The V and J ends lost 6 bases and 7 bases, in that order; junction bases with no gene match: 8. CDR1 is SEHNR and CDR2 is FQNEAQ in the germline V gene (reference sequence). The CDR3 is 13 amino acids. For the CDR3, the DNA is TGTGCCAGCAGTACCGGGACAGTGATTGAAGCTTTCTTT. This encodes CASSTGTVIEAFF.

For this clonotype: This is likely a read error, given that the CDR3 carries no conserved phenylalanine or tryptophan at its end. The DNA is omitted, as the CDR3 cannot be located on it reliably, and the CDR3 follows TCRdb's listing. This chain uses TRBV7-9 with TRBJ1-3. The CDR3 totals 12 residues, both ends included. Looked up from germline, CDR1 is SEHNR and CDR2 is FQNEAQ (reference sequence). CDR3 region: CASSPTGLAGVH.

As for this clonotype: Germline and junction disagree at one end, which may indicate a read error. This chain links TRBV20-1 with TRBJ2-7; 7 nucleotides agree with TRBD1. Germline loops: CDR1 DFQATT, CDR2 SNEGSKA (reference sequence). The CDR3 covers 13 residues. CDR3 nucleotides: TGCAGTGTTAGAGGGACAGACTTCTACGAGCAGTACTTC. As protein: CSVRGTDFYEQYF.

With regard to this clonotype: A much larger clone differs from this one at a single base, so this may be a read error. This sequence joins TRBV10-3 and TRBJ1-2; a weak D match, TRBD1 (6 bases). The CDR3 extends over 15 amino acids. Germline loops: CDR1 ENHRY, CDR2 SYGVKD. V was cut by 5 bases and J by 5 bases, with 18 bases left in between. CDR3 bases: TGTGCCATCAGTTTGCGACAGGAGCTACGGTATGGCTACACCTTC. This encodes CAISLRQELRYGYTF.

About this clonotype itself: At one end the junction does not follow the germline gene, possibly because of a read error. The chain links TRBV9 to TRBJ1-6, with a weak D call TRBD1 (6 bases). CDR3 length: 16 residues. Germline V gene sequence: CDR1 SGDLS, CDR2 YYNGEE. CDR3 in amino acids: CASSQDTQGIDSPLHF. Here the CDR3 DNA reads TGCGCCAGCAGCCAAGATACACAGGGTATAGATTCACCCCTCCACTTT.

This rearrangement joins TRBV7-3 to TRBJ2-5; D not resolved. The ends were cut back, 2 bases at V and 2 bases at J, with 15 bases in the middle. CDR1 and CDR2 from the germline V gene are SGHTA and FQGTGA. The CDR3 is 16 residues long. The CDR3: CASSLVGSVGQETQYF. The CDR3 DNA reads as TGTGCCAGCAGCTTAGTCGGATCAGTGGGGCAAGAGACCCAGTACTTC.

V usage is TRBV5-1 and J usage is TRBJ2-7, with D perhaps TRBD1 or TRBD2 (6 bases each). CDR1 is SGHRS and CDR2 is YFSETQ in the germline V gene. Trimming pared 3 bases from V and 3 bases from J, leaving 19 bases between. This CDR3 is built from 16 residues. The CDR3 sequence is CASSWGVDSWNYEQYF. The CDR3 DNA reads as TGCGCCAGCAGCTGGGGGGTGGACAGTTGGAACTACGAGCAGTACTTC.

This clonotype appeared once. A much larger clone differs from this one at a single base, so this may be a read error. The rearrangement uses TRBV11-1 and TRBJ2-7; D is possibly TRBD1 or TRBD2 (5 bases each). CDR3 size: 14 residues. V was cut by 1 base and J by 2 bases, with 9 bases left in between. Per the germline V gene, CDR1 is SGHAT and CDR2 is FQDESV (reference sequence). The CDR3, as DNA: TGTGCCAGCAGCTTAGGGACACTAGCCTACGAGCAGTACTTC. This translates into CASSLGTLAYEQYF.

The chain employs TRBV25-1 and TRBJ2-2; D is unresolved. Trimming took 5 bases from V and 3 from J, leaving 13 bases between them. The CDR3 has 15 residues. Germline V CDR1 and CDR2: MGHDK, SYGVNS. CDR3 DNA: TGTGCCAGCAGTCTCTCGGCCTCCCACACCGGGGAGCTGTTTTTT. It codes for CASSLSASHTGELFF.

The chain uses TRBV29-1 and TRBJ1-1; 8 nucleotides line up with TRBD1. The CDR3 is 12 residues long. Germline trimming cut 7 bases from V and 4 bases from J; bases unmatched to any gene: 5. The germline CDR1 and CDR2 sequences are SQVTM and ANQGSEA. In DNA, the CDR3 is TGCAGCGCTGATACAGGGGGCACTGAAGCTTTCTTT. Amino acid sequence: CSADTGGTEAFF. The full variable domain, rest sourced from reference TRBV29-1 and TRBJ1-1, is SAVISQKPSRDICQRGTSLTIQCQVDSQVTMMFWYRQQPGQSLTLIATANQGSEATYESGFVIDKFPISRPNLTFSTLTVSNMSPEDSSIYLCSADTGGTEAFFGQGTRLTVV.